This entry concerns a single T cell receptor beta chain. The donors had carbamazepine-induced Stevens-Johnson syndrome or toxic epidermal necrolysis. This sample was taken from a study of T cells in severe cutaneous drug reactions. The CDR3 covers 12 residues. Germline CDR1 reads SQVTM; CDR2 reads ANQGSEA. Libraries were made by iRepertoire multiplex PCR with TCR subtype-specific primers for bulk and single-cell sequencing. Each CDR3 protein gets one entry in TCRdb, which reprocessed the multiplex PCR reads and gives no DNA. The listing contains more than 2,500 distinct CDR3 sequences. The clonotype comes from a human donor with toxic epidermal necrolysis, a severe cutaneous drug reaction. Sequencing was done on a sample of cells from a skin blister. V gene TRBV29-1 combines with J gene TRBJ2-5; TCRdb returns TRBD1, unconfirmable since there is no DNA. The CDR3: CSARGPQETQYF. The complete variable domain, with remaining parts taken from reference TRBV29-1 and TRBJ2-5, reads SAVISQKPSRDICQRGTSLTIQCQVDSQVTMMFWYRQQPGQSLTLIATANQGSEATYESGFVIDKFPISRPNLTFSTLTVSNMSPEDSSIYLCSARGPQETQYFGPGTRLLVL.